These 10 T cell receptor beta chains were all obtained from the same sample, sequenced in a study of spatial heterogeneity in lung cancer. The time point here: sample taken at primary tumor resection. Tumor, nontumor lung or frozen PBMC supplied whole RNA, sequenced without sorting. TCRdb ran MiXCR on the 5' RACE reads and lists one entry per CDR3 protein. The sample has roughly 79,000 distinct CDR3 sequences, roughly 13% seen once. The source was PBMCs, collected at surgery. The receptors come from a male donor with early-stage non-small cell lung cancer.

The chain uses TRBV5-1 and TRBJ2-3; TRBD2 agrees at 8 bases. Germline V gene lookup returns CDR1 SGHRS and CDR2 YFSETQ. The CDR3 runs 16 residues. With 0 bases clipped from V and 1 base from J, the junction kept 4 bases outside the gene matches. The CDR3 nucleotides read TGCGCCAGCAGCTTGGAACCAGCGGGAGGCACAGATACGCAGTATTTT. Protein sequence: CASSLEPAGGTDTQYF.

The sample holds a few counts of this clonotype. J is TRBJ1-2 and V is TRBV7-9; D gene ambiguous. CDR1 SEHNR and CDR2 FQNEAQ come from the germline V gene (reference sequence). The CDR3 is 15 amino acids. V was shortened by 6 bases and J by 0 bases, with 14 bases between the two germline ends. The CDR3, as DNA: TGTGCCAGCAGTCCACCGTTGGGAGCTAACTATGGCTACACCTTC. Amino acids: CASSPPLGANYGYTF.

In its sample, this clonotype was seen many times. The chain joins TRBV5-7 to TRBJ1-5, with 10 bases matching TRBD1. TRBV5-7 falls under the ORF class, with uncertain function. There are 19 residues in the CDR3. Trimming at V came to 0 bases and at J to 1 base, leaving 10 bases not matched to a gene. CDR3 in amino acids: CASSLAGTGASVSNQPQHF. The CDR3 DNA is TGTGCCAGCAGCTTGGCCGGGACAGGGGCCTCCGTGAGCAATCAGCCCCAGCATTTT.

The rearrangement uses TRBV5-1 and TRBJ2-5; TRBD2 aligns across 8 bases. The germline gives CDR1 SGHRS, CDR2 YFSETQ. The V segment lost 7 bases and the J segment 6 bases; nucleotides outside the gene matches: 8. CDR3 size: 13 residues. This chain's CDR3 is CASGEAGVKTQYF. The CDR3 nucleotides are TGCGCCAGCGGAGAAGCGGGGGTAAAGACCCAGTACTTC.

This clonotype was counted between two and nine times. CDR3 nucleotides: TGCAGTGCTAGAAGGGGGCCAGAAGCTTTCTTT. Protein sequence: CSARRGPEAFF. The chain is built from TRBV20-1 and TRBJ1-1, with 7 bases matching TRBD1. Per germline, CDR1 DFQATT and CDR2 SNEGSKA (reference sequence). The CDR3 contains 11 residues. V dropped 2 bases and J dropped 8; count of bases not matched to a gene: 2.

This clonotype was detected many times. The DNA of the CDR3 is TGTGCCACCAGTGAGATGGGGAGCTACACCTTC. The encoded protein is CATSEMGSYTF. The rearrangement links TRBV24-1 to TRBJ1-2; D uncertain. CDR3 length: 11 residues. V was shortened by 4 bases and J by 9 bases, with 8 bases between the two germline ends. CDR1 KGHDR and CDR2 SFDVKD come from the germline V gene.

The genes are TRBV29-1 and TRBJ1-4; TRBD1 agrees at 7 bases. The CDR3 consists of 15 residues. The V gene's germline CDR1 is SQVTM and CDR2 ANQGSEA. The trim removed 6 bases at V and 0 bases at J, leaving 7 bases unmatched. The DNA for the CDR3 is TGCAGCGTATACAGGGGATACGCAACTAATGAAAAACTGTTTTTT. Its translation: CSVYRGYATNEKLFF.

The count of this clonotype is one. The chain combines TRBV27 with TRBJ2-7; 12 bases align to TRBD2. The CDR3 has 16 amino acids. The germline V gene has CDR1 MNHEY and CDR2 SMNVEV (reference sequence). The V segment lost 2 bases and the J segment 4 bases; nucleotides outside the gene matches: 6. Here the CDR3 DNA reads TGTGCCAGCAGTTTAGGACTAGCGGGAACGGGATACGAGCAGTACTTC. It encodes CASSLGLAGTGYEQYF.

This rearrangement joins TRBV7-2 to TRBJ2-3, with D perhaps TRBD1 or TRBD2 (5 bases each). The germline V gene encodes CDR1 SGHTA and CDR2 FQGNSA. The CDR3 sequence is 14 residues long. V was pared by 3 bases and J by 4 bases, with 11 bases between. In DNA, the CDR3 is TGTGCCAGCAGCTTGAGGGACGGATCAGATACGCAGTATTTT. Its protein is CASSLRDGSDTQYF. Full variable domain (remainder filled in from reference TRBV7-2 and TRBJ2-3): GAGVSQSPSNKVTEKGKDVELRCDPISGHTALYWYRQSLGQGLEFLIYFQGNSAPDKSGLPSDRFSAERTGGSVSTLTIQRTQQEDSAVYLCASSLRDGSDTQYFGPGTRLTVL.

This clonotype was recorded a few times. The genes are TRBV5-1 and TRBJ2-2; 9 nucleotides match TRBD2. This CDR3 has 17 amino acids. The germline CDR1 and CDR2 sequences are SGHRS and YFSETQ. Trimming removed 3 bases from V and 2 bases from J; junction bases left unmatched: 8. The chain's CDR3 is CASSSIAGAVNTGELFF. CDR3 bases: TGCGCCAGCAGCTCCATAGCGGGGGCCGTCAACACCGGGGAGCTGTTTTTT.